There are many counts of the clone carrying this TCR beta chain. Its target is not known. V shed 3 bases and J shed 3 bases, with 11 bases lying between them. Germline V gene data show CDR1 as SGHTA and CDR2 as FQGNSA. There are 14 residues in the CDR3. The data were obtained in a study of T-cell memory formation after mild COVID-19. Across the whole study: Across donors, TCR clusters were largely donor specific.

Study-level points and caveats: CD4/CD8 balance held among clones contracting day 15 to 85, and later expanders leaned CD4+. Memory from before infection featured some responding clones, which suggests cross-reactive memory joined.

Libraries for TCRalpha and TCRbeta carried sample barcodes and unique molecular identifiers via 5'RACE. TCRdb re-derived calls from the 5' RACE reads in MiXCR, one entry per CDR3 protein. The table shows some 600,000 distinct CDR3 sequences, with 17% occurring only once. This clonotype originated in an adult woman who had mild COVID-19 (a few samples of this study predate the infection). Cell type and time point are not known. The sample taken for sequencing was PBMCs or a T cell subset sorted from them (not recorded which). The J gene is TRBJ2-5, the V gene TRBV7-2; perhaps TRBD2 as D (5 bases). CDR3 protein: CASSLRALKETQYF. The CDR3 DNA is TGTGCCAGCAGCTTGCGGGCCCTGAAAGAGACCCAGTACTTC.